This T cell receptor (beta chain) was recovered during a study of cytomegalovirus exposure and HLA in healthy donors. Findings and caveats of the study: The study reported that TCR beta sequences accurately predicted HLA-A and HLA-B alleles in most subjects.

Concerning this clone: The antigen remains undetermined.

V lost 5 bases to trimming and J lost 6 bases, with 19 bases between them. CDR3 size: 15 residues. CDR1 and CDR2 (germline): LNHDA, SQIVND (reference sequence). Regarding donors, all were healthy bone marrow donors. Though nominally healthy at sampling, donors likely had unrecorded immune exposures. The PCR used 60 Vbeta and 13 Jbeta primers. Method: immunoSEQ multiplex PCR; TCRdb's copy keeps in-frame clones and lacks some. The sample has some 190,000 clones; around 88% are singletons. The source material was PBMCs. This chain joins TRBV19 and TRBJ1-1; perhaps TRBD1 as D (5 bases). This TCR was recovered from a man aged 35 to 55 in good health and CMV-seropositive. The chain's CDR3 is CASSLKQALVPEAFF. The CDR3 coding sequence is TGTGCCAGTAGTTTGAAACAGGCTCTGGTCCCTGAAGCTTTCTTT.